The rows below give T cell receptor beta chains drawn from one sample of a study of T cell responses to AZD1222 COVID-19 vaccine. The repertoire was sequenced with immunoSEQ multiplex PCR; TCRdb's copy has only in-frame clones and lacks some. Of approximately 190,000 clones in the sample, roughly 91% are singletons; the top ten hold approximately 0.98%. Sample: peripheral blood, taken on day 0 of AZD1222 vaccination. The receptors come from an adult in good health. CDR3s include the opening cysteine and the closing phenylalanine or tryptophan. Each record gives: V gene, J gene, D gene, clone size, CDR3 protein, CDR3 DNA. D genes are given only for firm matches. Clone size, where shown, is once, few, many, or a class for clones that have expanded.

V: TRBV7-9
J: TRBJ1-2
D: .
size: .
CDR3: CASSPLEWSSYTF
DNA: TGTGCCAGCAGCCCCCTTGAGTGGAGCAGCTACACCTTC

V: TRBV7-3
J: TRBJ2-7
D: TRBD2
size: .
CDR3: CASSISSGRENEQYF
DNA: TGTGCCAGCAGCATCTCCAGCGGGAGGGAAAACGAGCAGTACTTC

V: TRBV5-1
J: TRBJ2-3
D: .
size: .
CDR3: CASSSGQLKRGRPLADTQYF
DNA: TGCGCCAGCAGCTCGGGACAGCTTAAGAGGGGGAGGCCTCTAGCAGATACGCAGTATTTT

V: TRBV4-2
J: TRBJ1-2
D: .
size: .
CDR3: CASSPPFGYGYTF
DNA: TGTGCCAGCAGCCCGCCGTTTGGCTATGGCTACACCTTC

V: TRBV4-2
J: TRBJ1-2
D: .
size: .
CDR3: CASSQDGVRIYGYTF
DNA: TGTGCCAGCAGCCAAGATGGGGTTAGGATATATGGCTACACCTTC

V: TRBV7-9
J: TRBJ2-4
D: .
size: .
CDR3: CASSLTPASKNIQYF
DNA: TGTGCCAGCAGCTTAACCCCCGCATCCAAAAACATTCAGTACTTC

V: TRBV27
J: TRBJ2-1
D: TRBD1
size: .
CDR3: CASSLLETTGANNEQFF
DNA: TGTGCCAGCAGTTTACTTGAGACGACAGGGGCAAACAATGAGCAGTTCTTC

V: TRBV24-1
J: TRBJ2-7
D: .
size: once
CDR3: CATSDSYGRDSYEQYF
DNA: TGTGCCACCAGTGATTCATATGGACGGGACTCCTACGAGCAGTACTTC

V: TRBV5-1
J: TRBJ2-3
D: .
size: .
CDR3: CASSLSADTQYF
DNA: TGCGCCAGCAGCTTGTCGGCAGATACGCAGTATTTT

V: TRBV27
J: TRBJ1-4
D: .
size: many
CDR3: CASSLSSWGLDEKLFF
DNA: TGTGCCAGCAGTTTATCGTCATGGGGCTTGGATGAAAAACTGTTTTTT

V: TRBV2
J: TRBJ2-1
D: .
size: .
CDR3: CASSLGGTAYYNEQFF
DNA: TGTGCCAGCTCCTTAGGGGGGACAGCCTACTACAATGAGCAGTTCTTC

V: TRBV5-6
J: TRBJ1-1
D: TRBD1
size: .
CDR3: CASSFLRDRVNTEAFF
DNA: TGTGCCAGCAGCTTTCTCCGGGACAGGGTGAACACTGAAGCTTTCTTT

V: TRBV3-1/TRBV3-2
J: TRBJ1-4
D: .
size: .
CDR3: CASSQVGFAATNEKLFF
DNA: TGTGCCAGCAGCCAAGTCGGGTTCGCCGCAACTAATGAAAAACTGTTTTTT

V: TRBV7-9
J: TRBJ1-5
D: TRBD1
size: .
CDR3: CASSLGTTGYQPQHF
DNA: TGTGCCAGCAGCTTGGGAACGACAGGGTATCAGCCCCAGCATTTT

V: TRBV4-2
J: TRBJ2-4
D: .
size: .
CDR3: CASSRVPGSKNIQYF
DNA: TGTGCCAGCAGCCGGGTTCCCGGTTCCAAAAACATTCAGTACTTC

V: TRBV7-3
J: TRBJ2-1
D: .
size: once
CDR3: CASSSGGPLVYNEQFF
DNA: TGTGCCAGCAGCTCGGGGGGCCCGTTGGTTTACAATGAGCAGTTCTTC

V: TRBV15
J: TRBJ1-3
D: .
size: .
CDR3: CATSRDLAAGGNTIYF
DNA: TGTGCCACCAGCAGAGATCTAGCTGCCGGAGGAAACACCATATATTTT

V: TRBV10-3
J: TRBJ1-2
D: TRBD1
size: once
CDR3: CAISVDRDRENYGYTF
DNA: TGTGCCATCAGTGTGGACCGGGACAGGGAAAACTATGGCTACACCTTC

V: TRBV6-5
J: TRBJ1-1
D: TRBD1
size: .
CDR3: CASSYTGGAAAFF
DNA: TGTGCCAGCAGTTACACAGGGGGTGCCGCAGCTTTCTTT

V: TRBV5-6
J: TRBJ2-7
D: .
size: .
CDR3: CASSSPGFYEQYF
DNA: TGTGCCAGCAGCTCACCCGGGTTCTACGAGCAGTACTTC

V: TRBV19
J: TRBJ1-6
D: TRBD1
size: .
CDR3: CASGVTGKNSPLHF
DNA: TGTGCCAGCGGGGTGACAGGGAAAAATTCACCCCTCCACTTT

V: TRBV6-6
J: TRBJ1-3
D: .
size: once
CDR3: CASSPPSSSGNTIYF
DNA: TGTGCCAGCAGTCCCCCCTCGAGCTCTGGAAACACCATATATTTT

V: TRBV19
J: TRBJ2-7
D: .
size: .
CDR3: CASSTLGGTGSSEQYF
DNA: TGTGCCAGTAGTACCCTCGGGGGGACAGGTTCTTCCGAGCAGTACTTC

V: TRBV29-1
J: TRBJ1-4
D: .
size: .
CDR3: CSVQGRREKLFF
DNA: TGCAGCGTACAGGGACGTCGGGAAAAACTGTTTTTT

V: TRBV7-8
J: TRBJ1-2
D: TRBD1
size: .
CDR3: CASSSKTGEGYGYTF
DNA: TGTGCCAGCAGCTCAAAGACAGGGGAGGGGTATGGCTACACCTTC

V: TRBV4-1
J: TRBJ2-5
D: TRBD2
size: .
CDR3: CASSQESSGRYQETQYF
DNA: TGCGCCAGCAGCCAAGAGAGTAGCGGGAGGTACCAAGAGACCCAGTACTTC

V: TRBV3-1/TRBV3-2
J: TRBJ1-3
D: TRBD1
size: once
CDR3: CASSQPQGASGNTIYF
DNA: TGTGCCAGCAGCCAACCCCAGGGGGCCTCTGGAAACACCATATATTTT

V: TRBV7-3
J: TRBJ2-5
D: TRBD2
size: .
CDR3: CASSLGLGGRALQGETQYF
DNA: TGTGCCAGCAGCTTAGGTCTCGGCGGGAGGGCCCTCCAAGGAGAGACCCAGTACTTC

V: TRBV18
J: TRBJ1-5
D: TRBD1
size: .
CDR3: CASSRTDRRLSNQPQHF
DNA: TGTGCCAGCTCCCGGACGGACAGGCGGCTCAGCAATCAGCCCCAGCATTTT

V: TRBV18
J: TRBJ2-7
D: TRBD1
size: .
CDR3: CASSGQGFYEQYF
DNA: TGTGCCAGCTCGGGACAGGGTTTCTACGAGCAGTACTTC

V: TRBV7-8
J: TRBJ1-1
D: .
size: .
CDR3: CASSLAPRHDSTEAFF
DNA: TGTGCCAGCAGCTTAGCTCCTCGACATGATTCCACTGAAGCTTTCTTT

V: TRBV27
J: TRBJ1-2
D: .
size: .
CDR3: CASSSQGSAGYTF
DNA: TGTGCCAGCAGTTCACAGGGCTCAGCTGGCTACACCTTC

V: TRBV19
J: TRBJ1-1
D: .
size: .
CDR3: CASSVQGYDTEAFF
DNA: TGTGCCAGTAGTGTACAGGGATATGACACTGAAGCTTTCTTT

V: TRBV3-1/TRBV3-2
J: TRBJ1-5
D: TRBD1
size: .
CDR3: CASSRFASGGTEDQPQHF
DNA: TGTGCCAGCAGCCGATTCGCTAGCGGGGGGACAGAGGATCAGCCCCAGCATTTT

V: TRBV6-2/TRBV6-3
J: TRBJ2-1
D: .
size: .
CDR3: CASIPSLRYNEQFF
DNA: TGTGCCAGCATCCCTAGCTTAAGGTACAATGAGCAGTTCTTC

V: TRBV14
J: TRBJ2-5
D: TRBD1
size: .
CDR3: CASRDRGAETQYF
DNA: TGTGCCAGCAGGGACAGGGGGGCAGAGACCCAGTACTTC

V: TRBV10-1
J: TRBJ2-1
D: TRBD2
size: .
CDR3: CASSPGGLAGPELAYNEQFF
DNA: TGCGCCAGCTCACCCGGGGGGTTAGCGGGGCCCGAATTAGCCTACAATGAGCAGTTCTTC

V: TRBV10-3
J: TRBJ2-1
D: .
size: .
CDR3: CAISAGDEQFF
DNA: TGTGCCATCAGTGCGGGTGATGAGCAGTTCTTC

V: TRBV7-9
J: TRBJ1-2
D: .
size: .
CDR3: CASSVGWQPNYGYTF
DNA: TGTGCCAGCAGTGTGGGCTGGCAACCTAACTATGGCTACACCTTC

V: TRBV7-9
J: TRBJ1-1
D: .
size: .
CDR3: CASSFMALGEAFF
DNA: TGTGCCAGCAGCTTTATGGCTTTGGGTGAAGCTTTCTTT

V: TRBV27
J: TRBJ1-1
D: .
size: .
CDR3: CASSPGPLGVEAFF
DNA: TGTGCCAGCAGCCCGGGGCCTTTGGGGGTCGAAGCTTTCTTT

V: TRBV9
J: TRBJ2-1
D: TRBD1
size: .
CDR3: CASSAGQGYWDEQFF
DNA: TGTGCCAGCAGCGCCGGACAGGGTTATTGGGATGAGCAGTTCTTC

V: TRBV4-1
J: TRBJ2-2
D: .
size: once
CDR3: CASSQVPPGTLNTGELFF
DNA: TGCGCCAGCAGCCAAGTTCCTCCCGGGACTTTGAACACCGGGGAGCTGTTTTTT

V: TRBV19
J: TRBJ1-2
D: .
size: .
CDR3: CASSIRSLQGYGYTF
DNA: TGTGCCAGTAGTATCCGCTCCCTTCAGGGGTATGGCTACACCTTC

V: TRBV15
J: TRBJ1-4
D: TRBD1
size: few
CDR3: CATSRDRGPYYEKLFF
DNA: TGTGCCACCAGCAGGGATAGGGGGCCTTATTATGAAAAACTGTTTTTT

V: TRBV4-3
J: TRBJ1-1
D: .
size: once
CDR3: CASSPPGNTEAFF
DNA: TGCGCCAGCAGCCCTCCAGGGAACACTGAAGCTTTCTTT

V: TRBV5-5
J: TRBJ1-5
D: TRBD1
size: .
CDR3: CASSLGDRDQPQHF
DNA: TGTGCCAGCAGCTTGGGGGACAGGGATCAGCCCCAGCATTTT

V: TRBV27
J: TRBJ2-7
D: .
size: once
CDR3: CASSSRPPYEQYF
DNA: TGTGCCAGCAGTTCCAGACCTCCCTACGAGCAGTACTTC